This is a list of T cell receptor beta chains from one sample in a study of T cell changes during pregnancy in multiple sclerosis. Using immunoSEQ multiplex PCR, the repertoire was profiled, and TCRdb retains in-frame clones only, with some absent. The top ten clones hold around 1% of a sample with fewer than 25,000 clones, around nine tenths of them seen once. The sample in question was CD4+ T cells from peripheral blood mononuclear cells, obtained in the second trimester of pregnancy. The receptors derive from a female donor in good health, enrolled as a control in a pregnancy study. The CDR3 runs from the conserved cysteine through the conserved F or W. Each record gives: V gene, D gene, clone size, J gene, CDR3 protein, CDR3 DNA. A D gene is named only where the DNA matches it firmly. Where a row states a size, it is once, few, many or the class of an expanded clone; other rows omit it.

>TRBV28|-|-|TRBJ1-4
CASSFTATNEKLFF
TGTGCCAGCAGTTTCACTGCAACTAATGAAAAACTGTTTTTT
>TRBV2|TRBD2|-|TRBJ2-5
CASGASGLQETQYF
TGTGCCAGCGGGGCTAGCGGCCTTCAAGAGACCCAGTACTTC
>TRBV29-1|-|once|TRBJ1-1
CSAPGPGGQANTEAFF
TGCAGCGCCCCGGGCCCAGGAGGCCAGGCGAACACTGAAGCTTTCTTT
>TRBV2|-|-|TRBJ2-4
CAQRRTLAKNIQYF
TGTGCCCAACGAAGGACTCTAGCCAAAAACATTCAGTACTTC
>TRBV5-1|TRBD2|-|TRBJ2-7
CASSSQGLAGTHEQYF
TGCGCCAGCAGCTCCCAAGGACTAGCGGGAACGCACGAGCAGTACTTC
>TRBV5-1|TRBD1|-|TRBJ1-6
CASNRDRPNNSPLHF
TGCGCCAGCAACCGGGACAGACCGAATAATTCACCCCTCCACTTT
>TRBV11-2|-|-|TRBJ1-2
CASSLSGYGYTF
TGTGCCAGCAGCTTATCAGGATATGGCTACACCTTC
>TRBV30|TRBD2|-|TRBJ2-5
CAWSVRGGSRLIETQYF
TGTGCCTGGAGTGTGAGAGGCGGGAGTCGATTAATAGAGACCCAGTACTTC
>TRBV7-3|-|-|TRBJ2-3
CASSLGLGVGTDTQYF
TGTGCCAGCAGCTTAGGGCTAGGGGTCGGCACAGATACGCAGTATTTT
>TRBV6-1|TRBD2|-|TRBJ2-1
CASREPGTSGAYNEQFF
TGTGCCAGCAGAGAACCCGGGACTAGCGGGGCATACAATGAGCAGTTCTTC
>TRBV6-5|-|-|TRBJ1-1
CASSYERGTTEAFF
TGTGCCAGCAGTTACGAAAGGGGTACCACTGAAGCTTTCTTT
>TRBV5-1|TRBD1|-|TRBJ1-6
CASSRDREYNSPLHF
TGCGCCAGCAGCAGGGACAGGGAGTATAATTCACCCCTCCACTTT
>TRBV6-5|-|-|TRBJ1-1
CASSYSRRNTEAFF
TGTGCCAGCAGTTACTCGAGGCGGAACACTGAAGCTTTCTTT
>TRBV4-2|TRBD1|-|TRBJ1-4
CASSIPGQGAEKLFF
TGTGCCAGCAGCATTCCGGGACAGGGGGCGGAAAAACTGTTTTTT
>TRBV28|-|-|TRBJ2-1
CASRPGGVTEQFF
TGTGCCAGCAGACCCGGAGGAGTCACTGAGCAGTTCTTC
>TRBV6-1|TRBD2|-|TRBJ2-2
CASGGGGDYTGELFF
TGTGCCAGCGGCGGCGGGGGGGATTACACCGGGGAGCTGTTTTTT
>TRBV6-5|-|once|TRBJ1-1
CASSYGQTMNTEAFF
TGTGCCAGCAGTTACGGACAGACCATGAACACTGAAGCTTTCTTT
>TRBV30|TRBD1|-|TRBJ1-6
CAWSRGQGIYSPLHF
TGTGCCTGGAGTCGGGGACAGGGCATTTATTCACCCCTCCACTTT
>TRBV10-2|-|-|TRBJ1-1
CASSELIWRMNTEAFF
TGCGCCAGCAGTGAGTTAATATGGAGAATGAACACTGAAGCTTTCTTT
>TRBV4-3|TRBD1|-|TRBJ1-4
CASSQLGQIIATNEKLFF
TGCGCCAGCAGCCAATTGGGACAGATAATTGCAACTAATGAAAAACTGTTTTTT
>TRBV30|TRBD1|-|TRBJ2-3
CAWSGWGKQGAGADTQYF
TGTGCCTGGAGTGGATGGGGAAAACAGGGGGCCGGCGCAGATACGCAGTATTTT
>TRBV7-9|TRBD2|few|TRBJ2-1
CASRPSRTSLNNEQFF
TGTGCCAGCAGACCTTCGAGGACTAGCCTTAACAATGAGCAGTTCTTC
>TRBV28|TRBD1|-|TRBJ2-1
CASSLRGTGYNEQFF
TGTGCCAGCAGTTTACGTGGGACAGGGTACAATGAGCAGTTCTTC
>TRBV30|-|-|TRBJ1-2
CAWSVQAGAANYGYTF
TGTGCCTGGAGTGTACAGGCGGGGGCAGCGAACTATGGCTACACCTTC
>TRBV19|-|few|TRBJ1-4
CASSIVGTNEKLFF
TGTGCCAGTAGTATCGTCGGAACTAATGAAAAACTGTTTTTT
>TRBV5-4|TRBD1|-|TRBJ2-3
CASRKTRQGGGTDTQYF
TGTGCCAGCAGGAAGACTCGACAGGGCGGCGGCACAGATACGCAGTATTTT
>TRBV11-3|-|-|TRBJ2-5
CASSLGGSGETQYF
TGTGCCAGCAGCTTAGGAGGGAGCGGGGAGACCCAGTACTTC
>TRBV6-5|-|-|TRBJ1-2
CATSRGQLPYGYTF
TGTGCCACCTCCCGAGGACAGCTTCCCTATGGCTACACCTTC
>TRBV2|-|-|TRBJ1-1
CASSEVGVTGEAFF
TGTGCCAGCAGTGAAGTAGGGGTTACAGGAGAAGCTTTCTTT
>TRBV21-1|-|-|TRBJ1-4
CATRGGYEKLFF
TGTGCCACCCGCGGGGGGTACGAAAAACTGTTTTTT
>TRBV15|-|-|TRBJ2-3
CATSMRTDTQYF
TGTGCCACCAGCATGAGAACGGATACGCAGTATTTT
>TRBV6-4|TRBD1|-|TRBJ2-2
CASSEQGTNTGELFF
TGTGCCAGCAGTGAACAGGGGACGAACACCGGGGAGCTGTTTTTT
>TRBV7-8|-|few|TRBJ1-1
CASSLAALPGLKNTEAFF
TGTGCCAGCAGCTTAGCGGCCTTACCGGGACTCAAGAACACTGAAGCTTTCTTT
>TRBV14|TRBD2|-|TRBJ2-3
CASSQSTSGGSDTQYF
TGTGCCAGCAGCCAGAGTACTAGCGGGGGTTCAGATACGCAGTATTTT
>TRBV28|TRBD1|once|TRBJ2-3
CASSDLGQGAATDTQYF
TGTGCCAGCAGCGATTTGGGACAGGGGGCGGCGACAGATACGCAGTATTTT
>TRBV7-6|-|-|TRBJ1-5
CASSLGGGINQPQHF
TGTGCCAGCAGCTTGGGGGGGGGCATTAATCAGCCCCAGCATTTT
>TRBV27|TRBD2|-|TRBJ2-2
CASSIGLAKDTGELFF
TGTGCCAGCAGTATCGGACTAGCAAAGGACACCGGGGAGCTGTTTTTT
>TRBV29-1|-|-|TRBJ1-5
CSVVTGLAGRQPQHF
TGCAGCGTTGTAACGGGGTTGGCCGGGAGGCAGCCCCAGCATTTT
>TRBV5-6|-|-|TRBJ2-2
CASSFLSTGELFF
TGTGCCAGCAGCTTCCTGAGCACCGGGGAGCTGTTTTTT
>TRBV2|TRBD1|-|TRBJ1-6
CASRRSRDSDNSPLHF
TGTGCCAGCAGAAGAAGCCGGGACAGCGATAATTCACCCCTCCACTTT
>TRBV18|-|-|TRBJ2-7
CASSPTPPGQTYEQYF
TGTGCCAGCTCACCAACGCCACCTGGACAGACCTACGAGCAGTACTTC
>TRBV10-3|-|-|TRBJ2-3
CAISESRVGTQYF
TGTGCCATCAGTGAGTCGAGGGTGGGTACGCAGTATTTT
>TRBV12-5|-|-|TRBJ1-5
CASAGGISNQPQHF
TGTGCTAGTGCCGGGGGGATAAGCAATCAGCCCCAGCATTTT
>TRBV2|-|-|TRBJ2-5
CASSDLLAGRETQYF
TGTGCCAGCAGTGATCTCTTGGCTGGGAGGGAGACCCAGTACTTC
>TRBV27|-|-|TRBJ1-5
CASSLQGDNQPQHF
TGTGCCAGCAGTTTACAAGGGGACAATCAGCCCCAGCATTTT
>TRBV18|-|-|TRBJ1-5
CASSPRGQLQPQHF
TGTGCCAGCTCACCACGAGGACAGCTTCAGCCCCAGCATTTT